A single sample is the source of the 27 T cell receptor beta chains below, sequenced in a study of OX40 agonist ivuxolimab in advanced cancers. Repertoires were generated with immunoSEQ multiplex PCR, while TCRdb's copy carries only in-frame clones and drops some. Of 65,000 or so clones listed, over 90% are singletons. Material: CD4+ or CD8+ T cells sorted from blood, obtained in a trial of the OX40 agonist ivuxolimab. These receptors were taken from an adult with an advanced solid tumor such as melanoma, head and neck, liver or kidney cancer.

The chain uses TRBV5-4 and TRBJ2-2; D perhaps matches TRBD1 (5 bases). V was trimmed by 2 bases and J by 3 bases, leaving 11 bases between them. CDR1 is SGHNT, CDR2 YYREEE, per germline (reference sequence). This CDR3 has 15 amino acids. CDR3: CASSLYRSYTGELFF. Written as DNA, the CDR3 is TGTGCCAGCAGCTTATACAGGAGTTACACCGGGGAGCTGTTTTTT. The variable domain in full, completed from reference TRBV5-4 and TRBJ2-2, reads ETGVTQSPTHLIKTRGQQVTLRCSSQSGHNTVSWYQQALGQGPQFIFQYYREEENGRGNFPPRFSGLQFPNYSSELNVNALELDDSALYLCASSLYRSYTGELFFGEGSRLTVL.

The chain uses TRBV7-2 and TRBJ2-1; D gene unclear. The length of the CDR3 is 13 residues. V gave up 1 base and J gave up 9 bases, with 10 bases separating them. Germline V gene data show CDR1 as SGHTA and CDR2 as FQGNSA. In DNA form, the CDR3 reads TGTGCCAGCAGCTTAGGGTCCCCAACTGAGCAGTTCTTC. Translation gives CASSLGSPTEQFF.

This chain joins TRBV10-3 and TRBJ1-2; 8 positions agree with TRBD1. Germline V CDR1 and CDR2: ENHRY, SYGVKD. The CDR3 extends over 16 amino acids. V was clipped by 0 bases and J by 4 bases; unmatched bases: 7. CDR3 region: CAISESWQGAGYGYTF. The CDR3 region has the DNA TGTGCCATCAGTGAGTCGTGGCAGGGGGCCGGCTATGGCTACACCTTC.

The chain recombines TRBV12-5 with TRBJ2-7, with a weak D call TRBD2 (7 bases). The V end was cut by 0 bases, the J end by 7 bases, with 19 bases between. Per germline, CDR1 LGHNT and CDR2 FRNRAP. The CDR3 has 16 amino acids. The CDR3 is CASGLVPGGPPGEQYF. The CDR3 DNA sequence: TGTGCTAGTGGTTTGGTACCCGGGGGGCCACCGGGTGAGCAGTACTTC.

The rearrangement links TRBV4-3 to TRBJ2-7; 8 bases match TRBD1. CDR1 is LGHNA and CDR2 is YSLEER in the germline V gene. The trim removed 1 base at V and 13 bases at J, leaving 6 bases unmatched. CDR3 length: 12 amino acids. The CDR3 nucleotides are TGCGCCAGCAGCCAAGGTGGACAGGGTCCCTACTTC. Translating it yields CASSQGGQGPYF.

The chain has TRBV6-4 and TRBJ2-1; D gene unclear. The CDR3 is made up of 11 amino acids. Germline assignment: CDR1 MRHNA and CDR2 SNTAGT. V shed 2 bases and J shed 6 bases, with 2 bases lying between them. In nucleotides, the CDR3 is TGTGCCAGCAGTGACGGCAATGAGCAGTTCTTC. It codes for CASSDGNEQFF.

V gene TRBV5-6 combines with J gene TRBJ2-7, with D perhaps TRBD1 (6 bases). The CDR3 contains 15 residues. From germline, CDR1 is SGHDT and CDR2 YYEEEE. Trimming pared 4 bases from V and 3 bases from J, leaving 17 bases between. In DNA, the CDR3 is TGTGCCAGCAGCCCTCCGGACAGAAAATTCTACGAGCAGTACTTC. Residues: CASSPPDRKFYEQYF.

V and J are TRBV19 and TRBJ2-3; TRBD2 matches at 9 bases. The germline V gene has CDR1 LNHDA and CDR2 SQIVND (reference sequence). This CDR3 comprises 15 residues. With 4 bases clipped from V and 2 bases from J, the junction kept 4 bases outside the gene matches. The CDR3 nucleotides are TGTGCCAGTAGTAAACTAGCGGGTGCCACAGATACGCAGTATTTT. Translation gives CASSKLAGATDTQYF.

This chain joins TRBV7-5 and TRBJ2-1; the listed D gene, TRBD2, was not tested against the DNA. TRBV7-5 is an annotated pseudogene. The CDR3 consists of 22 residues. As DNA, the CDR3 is TGTGTCAGAAGCTCCCTAAATCCTAGCGGGGGGTCCGCGAGGAGCTCCTACAATGAGCAGTTCTTC. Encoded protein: CVRSSLNPSGGSARSSYNEQFF.

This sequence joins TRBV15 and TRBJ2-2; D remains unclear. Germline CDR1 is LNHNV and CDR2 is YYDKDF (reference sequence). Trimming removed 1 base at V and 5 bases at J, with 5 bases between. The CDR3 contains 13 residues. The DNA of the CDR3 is TGTGCCACCAGCAGAGTAGAGACCGGGGAGCTGTTTTTT. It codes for CATSRVETGELFF.

Written as DNA, the CDR3 is TGTGCCAGCAGCCAGGACAGTTATCAGCCCCAGCATTTT. Protein sequence: CASSQDSYQPQHF. V and J are TRBV7-6 and TRBJ1-5; tentatively, D is TRBD1 (6 bases). The CDR3 is made up of 13 amino acids. V was cut by 5 bases and J by 5 bases, with 10 bases left in between. CDR1 SGHVS and CDR2 FNYEAQ come from the germline V gene.

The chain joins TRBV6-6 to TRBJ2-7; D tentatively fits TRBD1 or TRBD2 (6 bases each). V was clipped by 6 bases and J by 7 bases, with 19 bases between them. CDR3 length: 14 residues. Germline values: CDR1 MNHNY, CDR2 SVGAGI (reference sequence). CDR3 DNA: TGTGCCAGCAGCTTAACAGGGACTCCCCAGGAGCAGTACTTC. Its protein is CASSLTGTPQEQYF.

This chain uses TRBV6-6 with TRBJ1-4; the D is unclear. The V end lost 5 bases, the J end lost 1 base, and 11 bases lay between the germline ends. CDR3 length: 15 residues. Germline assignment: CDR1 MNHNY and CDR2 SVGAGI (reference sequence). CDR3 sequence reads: CASSQSPGTNEKLFF. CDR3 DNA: TGTGCCAGCAGTCAATCCCCTGGAACTAATGAAAAACTGTTTTTT.

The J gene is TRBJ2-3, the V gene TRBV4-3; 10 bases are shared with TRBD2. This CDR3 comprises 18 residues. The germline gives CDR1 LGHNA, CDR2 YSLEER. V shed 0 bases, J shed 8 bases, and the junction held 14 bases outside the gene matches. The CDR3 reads CASSQDWVPSGRSGTQYF. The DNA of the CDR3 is TGCGCCAGCAGCCAAGATTGGGTCCCTAGCGGGAGATCCGGTACGCAGTATTTT.

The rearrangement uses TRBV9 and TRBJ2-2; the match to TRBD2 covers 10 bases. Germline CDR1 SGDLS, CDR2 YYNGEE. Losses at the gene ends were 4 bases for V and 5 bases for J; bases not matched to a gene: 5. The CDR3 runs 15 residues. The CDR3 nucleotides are TGTGCCAGCAGCTCGAATAGCGGGGGGACCGGGGAGCTGTTTTTT. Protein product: CASSSNSGGTGELFF.

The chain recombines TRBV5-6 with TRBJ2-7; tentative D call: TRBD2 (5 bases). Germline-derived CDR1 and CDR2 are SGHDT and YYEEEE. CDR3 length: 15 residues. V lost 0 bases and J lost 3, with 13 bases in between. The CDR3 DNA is TGTGCCAGCAGCTTGGCCTATATAGGGAGCTACGAGCAGTACTTC. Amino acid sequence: CASSLAYIGSYEQYF.

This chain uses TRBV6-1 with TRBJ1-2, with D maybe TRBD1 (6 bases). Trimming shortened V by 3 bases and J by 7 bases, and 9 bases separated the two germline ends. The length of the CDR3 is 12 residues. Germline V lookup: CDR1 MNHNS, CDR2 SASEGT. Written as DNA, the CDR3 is TGTGCCAGCAGTGATGGGGGCTTTGGCTACACCTTC. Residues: CASSDGGFGYTF.

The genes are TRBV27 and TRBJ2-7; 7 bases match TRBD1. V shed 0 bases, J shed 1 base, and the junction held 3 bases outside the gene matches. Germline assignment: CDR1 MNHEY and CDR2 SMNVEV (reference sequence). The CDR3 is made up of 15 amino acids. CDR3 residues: CASSLSGDSSYEQYF. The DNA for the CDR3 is TGTGCCAGCAGTTTATCCGGGGACAGTTCCTACGAGCAGTACTTC.

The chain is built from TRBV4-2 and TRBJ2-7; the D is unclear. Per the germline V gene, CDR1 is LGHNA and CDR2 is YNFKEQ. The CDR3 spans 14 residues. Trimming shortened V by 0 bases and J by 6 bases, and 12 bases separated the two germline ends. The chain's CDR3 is CASSQDRYDSEQYF. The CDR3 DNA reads TGTGCCAGCAGCCAAGACAGATATGACTCCGAGCAGTACTTC.

The CDR3 region has the DNA TGTGCCAGCAGCCAAGGTGACTACTCCACAGAGACCCAGTACTTC. This gives the protein CASSQGDYSTETQYF. This chain connects TRBV14 to TRBJ2-5, with D perhaps matching TRBD2 (5 bases). Trimming left V 1 base short and J 4 bases short, with 13 bases between. Germline CDR1 and CDR2: SGHDN and FVKESK. The CDR3 runs to 15 residues.

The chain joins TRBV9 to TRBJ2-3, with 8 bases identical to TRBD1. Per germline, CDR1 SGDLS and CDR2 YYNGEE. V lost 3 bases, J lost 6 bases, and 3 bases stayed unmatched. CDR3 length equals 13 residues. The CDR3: CASSDRGADTQYF. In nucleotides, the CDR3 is TGTGCCAGCAGCGACAGGGGGGCGGATACGCAGTATTTT.

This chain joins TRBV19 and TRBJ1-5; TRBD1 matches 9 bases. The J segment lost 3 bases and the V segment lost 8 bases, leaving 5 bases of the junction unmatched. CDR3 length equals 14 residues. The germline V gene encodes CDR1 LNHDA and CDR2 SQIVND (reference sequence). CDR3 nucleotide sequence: TGTGCCAGTTGGGGACAGGGCTTCAATCAGCCCCAGCATTTT. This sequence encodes CASWGQGFNQPQHF.

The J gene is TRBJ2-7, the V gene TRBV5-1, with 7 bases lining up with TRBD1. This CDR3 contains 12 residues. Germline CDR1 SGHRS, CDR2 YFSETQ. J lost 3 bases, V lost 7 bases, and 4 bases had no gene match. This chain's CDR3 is CASEGANYEQYF. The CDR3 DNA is TGCGCCAGCGAGGGGGCGAACTACGAGCAGTACTTC. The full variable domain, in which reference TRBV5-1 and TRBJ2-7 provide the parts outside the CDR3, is KAGVTQTPRYLIKTRGQQVTLSCSPISGHRSVSWYQQTPGQGLQFLFEYFSETQRNKGNFPGRFSGRQFSNSRSEMNVSTLELGDSALYLCASEGANYEQYFGPGTRLTVT.

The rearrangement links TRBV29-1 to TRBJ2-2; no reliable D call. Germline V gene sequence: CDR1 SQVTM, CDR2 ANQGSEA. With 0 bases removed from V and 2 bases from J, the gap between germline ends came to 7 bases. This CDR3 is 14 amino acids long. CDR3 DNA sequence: TGCAGCGTTGAAGATAGCTTTAACACCGGGGAGCTGTTTTTT. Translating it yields CSVEDSFNTGELFF.

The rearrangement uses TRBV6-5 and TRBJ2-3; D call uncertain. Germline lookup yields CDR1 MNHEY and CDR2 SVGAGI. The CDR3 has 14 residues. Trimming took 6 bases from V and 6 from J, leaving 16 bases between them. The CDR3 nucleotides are TGTGCCAGCAGCACCCCCGACTGGGCCGATACGCAGTATTTT. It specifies CASSTPDWADTQYF.

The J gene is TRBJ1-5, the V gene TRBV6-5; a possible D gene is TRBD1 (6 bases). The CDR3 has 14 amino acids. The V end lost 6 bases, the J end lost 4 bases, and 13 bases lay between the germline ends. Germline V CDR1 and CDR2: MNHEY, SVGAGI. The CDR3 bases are TGTGCCAGCAGCGAGACAGGATCGAATCAGCCCCAGCATTTT. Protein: CASSETGSNQPQHF.

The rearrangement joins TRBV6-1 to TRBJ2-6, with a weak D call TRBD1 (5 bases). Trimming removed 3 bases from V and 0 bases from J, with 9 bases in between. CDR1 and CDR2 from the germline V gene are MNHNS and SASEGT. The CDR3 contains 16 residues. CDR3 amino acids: CASSETDSSGANVLTF. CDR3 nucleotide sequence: TGTGCCAGCAGTGAGACCGACAGCTCTGGGGCCAACGTCCTGACTTTC.